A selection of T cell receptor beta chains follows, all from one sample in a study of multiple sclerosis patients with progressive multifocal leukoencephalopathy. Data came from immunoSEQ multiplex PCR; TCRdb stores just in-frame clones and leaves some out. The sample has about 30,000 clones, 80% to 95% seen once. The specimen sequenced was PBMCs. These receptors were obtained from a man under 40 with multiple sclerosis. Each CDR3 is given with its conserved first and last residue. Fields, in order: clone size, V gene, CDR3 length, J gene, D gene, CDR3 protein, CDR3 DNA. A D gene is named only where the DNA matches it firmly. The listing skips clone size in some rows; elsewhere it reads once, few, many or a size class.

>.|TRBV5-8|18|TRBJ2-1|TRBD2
CASSLAAGGPDLYNEQFF
TGTGCCAGCAGCTTGGCCGCGGGAGGCCCCGACTTGTACAATGAGCAGTTCTTC
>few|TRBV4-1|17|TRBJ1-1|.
CASSQVDMGWVTAEAFF
TGCGCCAGCAGCCAAGTAGATATGGGGTGGGTAACGGCTGAAGCTTTCTTT
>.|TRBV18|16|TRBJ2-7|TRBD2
CASSPTPGGGTYEQYF
TGTGCCAGCTCACCAACCCCGGGCGGGGGGACCTACGAGCAGTACTTC
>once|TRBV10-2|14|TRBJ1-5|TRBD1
CASSERQGWQPQHF
TGCGCCAGCAGTGAGAGACAGGGTTGGCAGCCCCAGCATTTT
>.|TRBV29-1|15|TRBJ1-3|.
CSVSSHRISGNTIYF
TGCAGCGTTTCCAGCCACAGGATCTCTGGAAACACCATATATTTT
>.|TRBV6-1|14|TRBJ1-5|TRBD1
CASSATGGNQPQHF
TGTGCCAGCAGTGCGACAGGGGGGAATCAGCCCCAGCATTTT
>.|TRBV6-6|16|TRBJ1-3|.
CASSSGLLGSGNTIYF
TGTGCCAGCAGTTCGGGACTGCTTGGATCCGGAAACACCATATATTTT
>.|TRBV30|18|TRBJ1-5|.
CAWSVTRTGAQYGQPQHF
TGTGCCTGGAGTGTAACCCGTACCGGTGCACAGTATGGGCAGCCCCAGCATTTT
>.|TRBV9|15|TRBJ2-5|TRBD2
CASSPRFAGAETQYF
TGTGCCAGCAGCCCCCGTTTTGCGGGAGCTGAGACCCAGTACTTC
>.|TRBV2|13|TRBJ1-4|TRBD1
CARSGTGNEKLFF
TGTGCCAGGTCCGGGACAGGCAATGAAAAACTGTTTTTT
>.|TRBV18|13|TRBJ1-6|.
CASSPDQNSPLHF
TGTGCCAGCTCACCAGATCAGAATTCACCCCTCCACTTT